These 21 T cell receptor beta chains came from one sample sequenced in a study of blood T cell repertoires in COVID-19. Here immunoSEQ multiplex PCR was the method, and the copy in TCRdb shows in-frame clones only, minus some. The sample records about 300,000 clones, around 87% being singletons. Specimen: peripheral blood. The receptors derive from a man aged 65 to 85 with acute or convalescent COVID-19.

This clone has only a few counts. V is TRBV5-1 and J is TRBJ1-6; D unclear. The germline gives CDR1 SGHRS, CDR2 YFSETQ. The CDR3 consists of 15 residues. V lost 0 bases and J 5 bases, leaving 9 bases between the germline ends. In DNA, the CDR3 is TGCGCCAGCAGCTTGGACAGACCCGATAATTCACCCCTCCACTTT. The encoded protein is CASSLDRPDNSPLHF.

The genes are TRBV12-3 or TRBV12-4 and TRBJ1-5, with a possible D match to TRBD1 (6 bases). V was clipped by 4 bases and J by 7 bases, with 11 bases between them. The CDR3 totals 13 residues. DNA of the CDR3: TGTGCCAGCAGTTCGGACAGCGGCCAGCCCCAGCATTTT. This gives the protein CASSSDSGQPQHF.

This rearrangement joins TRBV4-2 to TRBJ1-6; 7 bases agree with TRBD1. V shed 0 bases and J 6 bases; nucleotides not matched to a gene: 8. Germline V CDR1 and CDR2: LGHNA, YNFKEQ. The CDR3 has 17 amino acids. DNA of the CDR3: TGTGCCAGCAGCCAAGAACCGACAGGGACACTTAATTCACCCCTCCACTTT. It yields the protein CASSQEPTGTLNSPLHF.

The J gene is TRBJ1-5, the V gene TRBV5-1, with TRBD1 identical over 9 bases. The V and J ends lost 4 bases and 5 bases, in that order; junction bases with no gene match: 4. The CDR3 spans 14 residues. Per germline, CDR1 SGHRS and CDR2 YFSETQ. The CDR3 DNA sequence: TGCGCCAGCAGCCAAACAGGGGGCGATCAGCCCCAGCATTTT. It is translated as CASSQTGGDQPQHF.

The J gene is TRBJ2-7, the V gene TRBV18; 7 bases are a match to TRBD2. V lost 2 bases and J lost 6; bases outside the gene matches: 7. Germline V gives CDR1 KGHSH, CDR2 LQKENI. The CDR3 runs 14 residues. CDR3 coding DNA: TGTGCCAGCTCACCAGGCTTGGGGGGGTCCGAGCAGTACTTC. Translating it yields CASSPGLGGSEQYF.

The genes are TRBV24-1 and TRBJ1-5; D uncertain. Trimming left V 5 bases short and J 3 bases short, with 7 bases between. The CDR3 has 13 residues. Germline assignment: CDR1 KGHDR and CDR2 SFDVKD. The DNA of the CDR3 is TGTGCCACCAGTGGAGGTCCCAATCAGCCCCAGCATTTT. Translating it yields CATSGGPNQPQHF.

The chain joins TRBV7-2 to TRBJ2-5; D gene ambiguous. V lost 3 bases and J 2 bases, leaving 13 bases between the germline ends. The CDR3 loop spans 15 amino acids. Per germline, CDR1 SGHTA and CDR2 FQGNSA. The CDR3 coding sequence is TGTGCCAGCAGCTTTCCTCCTGGGCAGCAAGAGACCCAGTACTTC. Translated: CASSFPPGQQETQYF.

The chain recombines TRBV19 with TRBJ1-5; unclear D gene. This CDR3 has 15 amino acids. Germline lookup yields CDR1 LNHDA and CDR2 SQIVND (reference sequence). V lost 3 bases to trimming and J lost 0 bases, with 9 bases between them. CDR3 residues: CASSITVYSNQPQHF. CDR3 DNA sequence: TGTGCCAGTAGTATCACTGTGTATAGCAATCAGCCCCAGCATTTT.

This CDR3 reads CASSPRGQGASGETQYF. The CDR3 bases are TGTGCCAGCTCACCGCGCGGACAGGGGGCGTCAGGGGAGACCCAGTACTTC. The chain combines TRBV18 with TRBJ2-5, with TRBD1 matching 11 bases. CDR1 and CDR2 (germline): KGHSH, LQKENI. V shed 3 bases and J 5 bases; nucleotides not matched to a gene: 11. The CDR3 spans 17 residues.

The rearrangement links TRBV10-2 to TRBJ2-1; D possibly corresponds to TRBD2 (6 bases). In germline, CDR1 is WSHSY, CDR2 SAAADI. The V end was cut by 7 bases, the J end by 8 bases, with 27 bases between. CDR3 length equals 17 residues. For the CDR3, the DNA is TGCGCCAGCATGGGCCCTACCACGGGAGTGATGTCTCATGAGCAGTTCTTC. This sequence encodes CASMGPTTGVMSHEQFF.

DNA for the CDR3: TGCAGCGTTGGGACTAGCGGGATCCACGAGCAGTACTTC. Translating gives CSVGTSGIHEQYF. The V gene is TRBV29-1, the J gene TRBJ2-7; 12 bases match TRBD2. The CDR3 loop spans 13 amino acids. The germline V gene encodes CDR1 SQVTM and CDR2 ANQGSEA. Trimming cost V 4 bases and J 5 bases; bases outside gene matches: 3.

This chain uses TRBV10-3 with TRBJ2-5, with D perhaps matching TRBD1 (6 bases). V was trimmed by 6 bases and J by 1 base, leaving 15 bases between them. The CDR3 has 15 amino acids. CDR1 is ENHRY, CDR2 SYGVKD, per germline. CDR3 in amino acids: CAISARTGTQETQYF. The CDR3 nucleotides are TGTGCCATCAGCGCCCGAACAGGGACCCAAGAGACCCAGTACTTC.

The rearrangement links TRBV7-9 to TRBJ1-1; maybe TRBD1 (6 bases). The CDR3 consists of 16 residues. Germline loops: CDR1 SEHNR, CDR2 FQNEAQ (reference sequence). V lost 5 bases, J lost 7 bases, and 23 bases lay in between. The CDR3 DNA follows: TGTGCCAGCAGCCCGGAAGGGGGAAATCGAATCGGTGAAGCTTTCTTT. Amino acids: CASSPEGGNRIGEAFF.

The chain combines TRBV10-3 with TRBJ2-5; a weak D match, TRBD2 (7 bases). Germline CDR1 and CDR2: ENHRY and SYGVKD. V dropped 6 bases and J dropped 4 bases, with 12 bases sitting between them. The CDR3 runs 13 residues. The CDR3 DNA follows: TGTGCCATCAGCCGGGGGGCGGGAGAGACCCAGTACTTC. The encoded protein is CAISRGAGETQYF.

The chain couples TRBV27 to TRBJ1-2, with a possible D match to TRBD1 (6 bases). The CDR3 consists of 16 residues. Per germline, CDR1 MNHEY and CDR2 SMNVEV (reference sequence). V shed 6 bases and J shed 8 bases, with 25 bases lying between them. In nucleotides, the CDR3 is TGTGCCAGCAGGTTACTTTCGACAGGTTCCACTGGCGGCTACACCTTC. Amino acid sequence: CASRLLSTGSTGGYTF.

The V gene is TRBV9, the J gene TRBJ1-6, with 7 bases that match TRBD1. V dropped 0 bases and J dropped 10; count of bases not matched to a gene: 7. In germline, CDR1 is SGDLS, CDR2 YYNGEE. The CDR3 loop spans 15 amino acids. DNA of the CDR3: TGTGCCAGCAGCGTAGTGGCAGGGGGAAGATCACCCCTCCACTTT. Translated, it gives CASSVVAGGRSPLHF.

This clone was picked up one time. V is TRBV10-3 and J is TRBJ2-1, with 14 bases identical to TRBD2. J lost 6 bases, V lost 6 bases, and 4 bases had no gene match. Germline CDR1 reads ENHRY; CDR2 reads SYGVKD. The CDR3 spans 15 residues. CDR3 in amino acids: CAIRTSGGARNEQFF. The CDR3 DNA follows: TGTGCCATCAGGACTAGCGGGGGGGCCCGCAATGAGCAGTTCTTC.

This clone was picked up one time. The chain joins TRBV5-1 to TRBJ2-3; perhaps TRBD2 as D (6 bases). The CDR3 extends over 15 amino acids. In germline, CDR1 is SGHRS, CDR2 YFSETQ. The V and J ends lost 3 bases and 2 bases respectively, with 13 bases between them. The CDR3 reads CASSYRDSTTDTQYF. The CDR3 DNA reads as TGCGCCAGCAGCTACCGGGACTCAACCACAGATACGCAGTATTTT.

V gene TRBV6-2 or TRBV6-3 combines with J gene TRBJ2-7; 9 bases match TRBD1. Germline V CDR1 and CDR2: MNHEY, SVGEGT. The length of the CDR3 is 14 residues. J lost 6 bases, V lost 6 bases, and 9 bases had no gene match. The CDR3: CASSKSPQGAEQYF. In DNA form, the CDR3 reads TGTGCCAGCAGCAAATCCCCACAGGGGGCCGAGCAGTACTTC.

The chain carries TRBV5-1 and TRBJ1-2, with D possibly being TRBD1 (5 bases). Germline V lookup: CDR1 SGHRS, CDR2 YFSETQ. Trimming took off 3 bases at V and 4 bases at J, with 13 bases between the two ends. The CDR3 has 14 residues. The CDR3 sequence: CASSSLGLSYGYTF. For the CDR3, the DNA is TGCGCCAGCAGCTCGCTGGGACTGAGCTATGGCTACACCTTC.

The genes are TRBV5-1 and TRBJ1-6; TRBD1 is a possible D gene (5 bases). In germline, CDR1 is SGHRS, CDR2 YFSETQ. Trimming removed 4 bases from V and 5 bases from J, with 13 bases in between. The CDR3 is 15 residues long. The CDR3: CASSPPDRDNSPLHF. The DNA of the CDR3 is TGCGCCAGCAGCCCGCCTGACAGAGATAATTCACCCCTCCACTTT. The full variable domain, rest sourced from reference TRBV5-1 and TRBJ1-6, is KAGVTQTPRYLIKTRGQQVTLSCSPISGHRSVSWYQQTPGQGLQFLFEYFSETQRNKGNFPGRFSGRQFSNSRSEMNVSTLELGDSALYLCASSPPDRDNSPLHFGNGTRLTVT.